Following are 11 T cell receptor beta chains from one sample sequenced in a study of cytomegalovirus exposure and HLA in healthy donors (dated by TCRdb to about 2017). The library was produced with the immunoSEQ multiplex PCR assay. For the multiplex PCR, a mixture combining 60 forward primers for TCR Vbeta segments and 13 reverse primers for TCR Jbeta segments was used. This immuneACCESS table, as held by TCRdb, lists in-frame sequences with V and J called but not all clones. Of the missing ones, under half trace to an unresolved V gene in checked studies; the others have no known cause. Recorded for this sample are over 150,000 clones; approximately 83% of them occurred a single time. The ten largest clones capture around 1.3% of the sample. The sequenced sample was PBMCs. The receptors shown here come from a boy aged 2-9 years in good health and CMV-seronegative.

V gene TRBV7-9 combines with J gene TRBJ1-2; a possible D gene is TRBD1 (5 bases). This CDR3 comprises 14 residues. CDR1 is SEHNR and CDR2 is FQNEAQ in the germline V gene (reference sequence). V lost 5 bases, J lost 2 bases, and 12 bases lay in between. The CDR3, as DNA: TGTGCCAGCAGCCCCATGGGGGGGAACTATGGCTACACCTTC. Protein sequence: CASSPMGGNYGYTF. The full variable domain, in which reference TRBV7-9 and TRBJ1-2 provide the parts outside the CDR3, is DTGVSQNPRHKITKRGQNVTFRCDPISEHNRLYWYRQTLGQGPEFLTYFQNEAQLEKSRLLSDRFSAERPKGSFSTLEIQRTEQGDSAMYLCASSPMGGNYGYTFGSGTRLTVV.

The rearrangement uses TRBV7-2 and TRBJ1-2; 9 positions match TRBD1. Germline V gene sequence: CDR1 SGHTA, CDR2 FQGNSA. The V segment lost 7 bases and the J segment 5 bases; nucleotides outside the gene matches: 8. The CDR3 extends over 14 amino acids. The CDR3 sequence: CASTPDRGGYGYTF. CDR3 coding DNA: TGTGCCAGCACCCCGGACAGGGGAGGATATGGCTACACCTTC.

This clone was seen just once. The chain employs TRBV6-1 and TRBJ2-1, with 9 bases fitting TRBD2. Per germline, CDR1 MNHNS and CDR2 SASEGT. The CDR3 contains 11 residues. J lost 14 bases, V lost 4 bases, and 3 bases had no gene match. The CDR3 sequence is CASSGLADKFF. The CDR3 DNA reads TGTGCCAGCAGTGGACTAGCGGACAAGTTCTTC.

The chain employs TRBV6-8 and TRBJ1-1, with D unclear. Germline V gene sequence: CDR1 MNHGY, CDR2 SAAAGT. V shed 2 bases and J shed 0 bases, with 13 bases lying between them. The CDR3 is 16 amino acids. The CDR3 nucleotides read TGTGCCAGCAGTTACGAATCGCCGGAGATGAACACTGAAGCTTTCTTT. This sequence encodes CASSYESPEMNTEAFF.

The rearrangement links TRBV5-4 to TRBJ2-3; 14 bases match TRBD2. Germline V gives CDR1 SGHNT, CDR2 YYREEE (reference sequence). The ends lost 4 bases at V and 6 bases at J; junction bases unmatched: 7. CDR3 size: 16 residues. CDR3 sequence (DNA): TGTGCCAGCAGCATGGGACTAGCGGGAGAGTTTGATACGCAGTATTTT. Translating gives CASSMGLAGEFDTQYF.

The chain combines TRBV6-1 with TRBJ1-2; no clear D. Between the trimmed V and J ends, which lost 2 bases and 4 bases, there was a span of 17 bases. Germline V gene data show CDR1 as MNHNS and CDR2 as SASEGT. This CDR3 is 16 amino acids long. In nucleotides, the CDR3 is TGTGCCAGCAGTGAAATTCCTCCGTGGCAGCGCTATGGCTACACCTTC. Translating gives CASSEIPPWQRYGYTF.

The chain links TRBV7-9 to TRBJ1-1; TRBD1 is a possible D gene (6 bases). The CDR3 spans 12 residues. The germline V gene encodes CDR1 SEHNR and CDR2 FQNEAQ (reference sequence). The DNA of the CDR3 is TGTATTACCGCAGGGGCGAACACTGAAGCTTTCTTT. Its protein is CITAGANTEAFF.

V gene TRBV7-8 combines with J gene TRBJ2-7; 9 nucleotides align to TRBD1. Germline CDR1 is SGHVS and CDR2 is FQNEAQ. Trimming cost V 3 bases and J 4 bases; bases outside gene matches: 7. This CDR3 comprises 15 residues. This CDR3 is CASSLGGQGRYEQYF. The DNA of the CDR3 is TGTGCCAGCAGCTTGGGGGGACAGGGAAGGTACGAGCAGTACTTC.

The chain recombines TRBV30 with TRBJ1-1; tentative D call: TRBD1 (5 bases). The CDR3 runs 15 residues. The V end was cut by 0 bases, the J end by 5 bases, with 16 bases between. Germline CDR1 GTSNPN, CDR2 SVGIG (reference sequence). The CDR3: CAWSVPGARGTEAFF. CDR3 nucleotide sequence: TGTGCCTGGAGTGTACCTGGGGCCCGGGGGACTGAAGCTTTCTTT.

The chain joins TRBV29-1 to TRBJ2-3; TRBD2 matches at 8 bases. CDR3 length equals 14 residues. CDR1 and CDR2 (germline): SQVTM, ANQGSEA. J gave up 2 bases and V 8 bases, and 9 bases lay outside the gene matches. The CDR3 is CSFRGGPSTDTQYF. The CDR3 DNA reads as TGCAGCTTCCGCGGGGGGCCTTCCACAGATACGCAGTATTTT.

The gene calls are TRBV19 and TRBJ2-3; 10 nucleotides line up with TRBD2. The CDR3 has 15 residues. Germline trimming cut 6 bases from V and 6 bases from J; bases unmatched to any gene: 9. The germline gives CDR1 LNHDA, CDR2 SQIVND (reference sequence). This CDR3 is CASRPSGSPQDTQYF. The CDR3 DNA is TGTGCCAGTAGACCTAGCGGGAGCCCCCAGGATACGCAGTATTTT.